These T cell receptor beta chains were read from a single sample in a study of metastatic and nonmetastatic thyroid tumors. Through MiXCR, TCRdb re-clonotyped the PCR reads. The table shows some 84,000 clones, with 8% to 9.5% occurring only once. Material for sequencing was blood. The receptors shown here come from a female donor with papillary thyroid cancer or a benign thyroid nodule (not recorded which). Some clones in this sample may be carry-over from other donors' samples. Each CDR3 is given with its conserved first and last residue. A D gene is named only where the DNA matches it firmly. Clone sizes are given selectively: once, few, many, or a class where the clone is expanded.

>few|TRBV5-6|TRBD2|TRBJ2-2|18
TGTGCCAGCAGCTCCCGAGGAGCGGGGGGAATCGGCACCGGGGAGCTGTTTTTT
CASSSRGAGGIGTGELFF
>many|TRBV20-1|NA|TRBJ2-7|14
TGCAGTGCTAGGAGACAGTCGTCCTCCTACGAGCAGTACTTC
CSARRQSSSYEQYF
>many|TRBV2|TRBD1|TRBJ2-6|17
TGTGCCAGCAGTACGTCCCGGGACAGGGCTGGGGCCAACGTCCTGACTTTC
CASSTSRDRAGANVLTF
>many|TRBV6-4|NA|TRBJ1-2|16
TGTGCCAGCAGTGACTCGAGTAAGGGCCCTCTATATGGCTACACCTTC
CASSDSSKGPLYGYTF
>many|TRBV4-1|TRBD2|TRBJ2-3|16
TGCGCCAGCAGCCGGGGACTAGCGGGGATCACAGATACGCAGTATTTT
CASSRGLAGITDTQYF
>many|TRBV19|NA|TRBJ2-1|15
TGTGCCAGTAGCGGGACATCGAGCTCCTACAATGAGCAGTTCTTC
CASSGTSSSYNEQFF
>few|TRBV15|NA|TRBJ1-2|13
TGTGCCACCAGCCCGGGCACCAACTATGGCTACACCTTC
CATSPGTNYGYTF
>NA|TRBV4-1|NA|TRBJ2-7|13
TGCGCCAGCAGCCACATGGCTCGAGACGAGCAGTACTTC
CASSHMARDEQYF
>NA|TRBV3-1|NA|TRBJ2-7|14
TGTGCCAGCAGCCAAGATCCGGGGTTCGACGAGCAGTACTTC
CASSQDPGFDEQYF
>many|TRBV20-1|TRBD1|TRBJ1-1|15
TGCAGTGCTAGAGGACCGGGACAGGGAAGCACTGAAGCTTTCTTT
CSARGPGQGSTEAFF
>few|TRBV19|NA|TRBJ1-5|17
TGTGCCAGTAGTATGGCCCACAGTCCCTCCCCCAATCAGCCCCAGCATTTT
CASSMAHSPSPNQPQHF
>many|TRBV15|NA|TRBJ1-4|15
TGTGCCACCAGCAGAGTACCTCAACTGAATGAAAAACTGTTTTTT
CATSRVPQLNEKLFF
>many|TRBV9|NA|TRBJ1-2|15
TGTGCCAGCAGCGGTTACAGGGATGAGAACTATGGCTACACCTTC
CASSGYRDENYGYTF
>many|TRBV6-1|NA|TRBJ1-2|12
TGTGCCAGCAGGGGCGGGAGCTATGGCTACACCTTC
CASRGGSYGYTF
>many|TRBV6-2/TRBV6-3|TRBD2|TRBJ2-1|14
TGTGCCAGCAGTTTAGCGGGGGGTCAGAATGAGCAGTTCTTC
CASSLAGGQNEQFF
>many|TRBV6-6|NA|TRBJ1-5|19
TGTGCCAGCAGCCCAGAGGCCTATCCCGGGACACGAGGCAATCAGCCCCAGCATTTT
CASSPEAYPGTRGNQPQHF
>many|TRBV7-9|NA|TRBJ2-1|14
TGTGCCAGCAGCCCCCGCCACGATTACAATGAGCAGTTCTTC
CASSPRHDYNEQFF
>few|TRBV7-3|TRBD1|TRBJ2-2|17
TGTGCCAGCAGCTCCCACGGGACAGGGGGCGCCCCCGGGGAGCTGTTTTTT
CASSSHGTGGAPGELFF
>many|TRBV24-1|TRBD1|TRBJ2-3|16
TGTGCCACCAGTGATTCGGGACAGGGGGCTGGGGATACGCAGTATTTT
CATSDSGQGAGDTQYF
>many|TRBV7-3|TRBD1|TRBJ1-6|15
TGTGCCAGCAGTTTAGAGGGGCGACAGGGTTCACCCCTCCACTTT
CASSLEGRQGSPLHF
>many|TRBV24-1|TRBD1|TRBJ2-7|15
TGTGCCACCAGTGATTCTAGGACAGGGGCCTACGAGCAGTACTTC
CATSDSRTGAYEQYF
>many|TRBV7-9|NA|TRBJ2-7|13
TGTGCCAGCAGCTTCGGGGACCTCTACGAGCAGTACTTC
CASSFGDLYEQYF
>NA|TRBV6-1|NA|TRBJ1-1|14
TGTGCCAGCAGCACTACAGGGTCGGACACTGAAGCTTTCTTT
CASSTTGSDTEAFF
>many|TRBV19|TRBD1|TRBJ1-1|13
TGTGCCAGTAGTATCGACAGGGGGACTGAAGCTTTCTTT
CASSIDRGTEAFF
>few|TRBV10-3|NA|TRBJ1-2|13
TGTGCCATCAGTGAGTCAAGGGATCATGGCTACACCTTC
CAISESRDHGYTF
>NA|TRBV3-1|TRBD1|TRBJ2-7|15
TGTGCCAGCAGCCAAGAACTAGGGGGCAGGTACGAGCAGTACTTC
CASSQELGGRYEQYF
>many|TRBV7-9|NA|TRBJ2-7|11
TGTGCCAGCAGCGCAGGGCGCGAGCAGTACTTC
CASSAGREQYF
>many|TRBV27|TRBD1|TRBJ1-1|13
TGTGCCAGCAGTCCGGGGACAGACACTGAAGCTTTCTTT
CASSPGTDTEAFF
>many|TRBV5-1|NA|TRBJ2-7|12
TGCGCCAGCAGCCCTGGGGGAACCGAGCAGTACTTC
CASSPGGTEQYF
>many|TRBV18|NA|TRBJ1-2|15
TGTGCCAGCTCACCAACGAGTGAGACGGCCTCGGGCTACACCTTC
CASSPTSETASGYTF
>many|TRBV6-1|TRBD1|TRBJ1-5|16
TGTGCCAGCAGTAAAACAGGGGGTGTGAGCAATCAGCCCCAGCATTTT
CASSKTGGVSNQPQHF
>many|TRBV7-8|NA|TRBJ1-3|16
TGTGCCAGCAGCCGGGGAAGGCCAAGGGATGGAAACACCATATATTTT
CASSRGRPRDGNTIYF
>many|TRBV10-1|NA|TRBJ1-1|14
TGCGCCAGCAGTGAAGGACAGTTGAACACTGAAGCTTTCTTT
CASSEGQLNTEAFF
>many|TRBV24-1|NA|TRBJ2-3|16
TGTGCCACCAGCCAACCCGGTCCGCTAGGCACAGATACGCAGTATTTT
CATSQPGPLGTDTQYF
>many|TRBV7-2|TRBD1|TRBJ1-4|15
TGTGCCAGCAGTCGACAGGGGAGGGAGGACGAAAAACTGTTTTTT
CASSRQGREDEKLFF
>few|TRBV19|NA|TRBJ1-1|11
TGTGCCATTGTAGTTCCGGGTGAAGCTTTCTTT
CAIVVPGEAFF
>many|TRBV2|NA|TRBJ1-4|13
TGTGCCAGCAGGGGTCTCACTAATGAAAAACTGTTTTTT
CASRGLTNEKLFF
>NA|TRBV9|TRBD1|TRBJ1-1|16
TGTGCCAGCAGCGCGCACAGGGGGGCCATGAACACTGAAGCTTTCTTT
CASSAHRGAMNTEAFF
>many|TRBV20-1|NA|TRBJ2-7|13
TGCAGTGCTATACTTGCCCCCAAGGTGGAGCAGTACTTC
CSAILAPKVEQYF
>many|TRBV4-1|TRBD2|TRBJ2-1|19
TGCGCCAGCAGCCAAGATCTGTCCAGCGGGGGGGCCGGGGACAATGAGCAGTTCTTC
CASSQDLSSGGAGDNEQFF
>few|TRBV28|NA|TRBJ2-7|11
TGTGCCAGCACAGGGACCTACGAGCAGTACTTC
CASTGTYEQYF
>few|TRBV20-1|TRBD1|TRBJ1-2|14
TGCAGTGCTAGGATGAGCGGACAGGGCTATGGCTACACCTTC
CSARMSGQGYGYTF
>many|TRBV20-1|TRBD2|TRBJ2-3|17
TGCAGTGCTAGACCGTTAGCGGGGGGCGAGAGGGTTGACACGCAGTATTTT
CSARPLAGGERVDTQYF
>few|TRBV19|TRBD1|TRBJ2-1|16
TGTGCCAGTAGTCCGAGACAGGGGGTTTCTTACAATGAGCAGTTCTTC
CASSPRQGVSYNEQFF
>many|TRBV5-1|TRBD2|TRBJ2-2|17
TGCGCCAGCAGCTTGTTTAGCGGGGCTATGAACACCGGGGAGCTGTTTTTT
CASSLFSGAMNTGELFF
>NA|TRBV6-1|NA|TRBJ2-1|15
TGTGCCAGCAGCAAGGACAGAAGCTCCTACAATGAGCAGTTCTTC
CASSKDRSSYNEQFF
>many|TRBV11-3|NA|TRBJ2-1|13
TGTGCCAGCAGCTTAGGACACTACAATGAGCAGTTCTTC
CASSLGHYNEQFF
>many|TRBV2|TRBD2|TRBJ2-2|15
TGTGCCAGCAGTCCTAGCGGGGGGGCGACCGGGGAGCTGTTTTTT
CASSPSGGATGELFF
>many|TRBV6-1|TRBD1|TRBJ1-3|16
TGTGCCAGCATCGAAACAGGGGCCGACTCTGGAAACACCATATATTTT
CASIETGADSGNTIYF
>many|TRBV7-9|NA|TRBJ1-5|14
TGTGCCAGCAGTCCCAGGGATAGCAATCAGCCCCAGCATTTT
CASSPRDSNQPQHF
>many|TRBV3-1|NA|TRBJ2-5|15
TGTGCCAGCAGCCCGCGGGGGCCCGGGGCAGAGACCCAGTACTTC
CASSPRGPGAETQYF
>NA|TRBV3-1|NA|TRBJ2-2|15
TGTGCCAGCAGCCAACGAAGCGCGAACACCGGGGAGCTGTTTTTT
CASSQRSANTGELFF
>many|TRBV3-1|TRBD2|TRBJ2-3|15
TGTGCCAGCAGCCGTGGACTAGCGGGGGTGGATACGCAGTATTTT
CASSRGLAGVDTQYF
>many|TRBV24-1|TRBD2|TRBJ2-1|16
TGTGCCACCAGTGATTTTCCGGGACTAGCGGGCGATGAGCAGTTCTTC
CATSDFPGLAGDEQFF
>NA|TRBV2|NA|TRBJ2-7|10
TGTGCCACCAGACAGGTCGAGCAGTACTTC
CATRQVEQYF
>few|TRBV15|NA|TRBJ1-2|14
TGTGCCACCAGCAGAGTAAACAGGGAGTATGGCTACACCTTC
CATSRVNREYGYTF
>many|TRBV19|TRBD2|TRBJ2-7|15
TGTGCCAGTAGTCTGGGACTAGCGGGGGCCTACGAGCAGTACTTC
CASSLGLAGAYEQYF
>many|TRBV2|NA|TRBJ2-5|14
TGTGCCAGCAGTGAACGACTGCTTGGAGAGACCCAGTACTTC
CASSERLLGETQYF
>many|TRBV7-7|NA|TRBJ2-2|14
TGTGCCAGCAGCCAGGGACAGAACACCGGGGAGCTGTTTTTT
CASSQGQNTGELFF
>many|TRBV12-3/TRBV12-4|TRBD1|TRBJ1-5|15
TGTGCCAGCAGAAAGACAGGGGCTAGCAATCAGCCCCAGCATTTT
CASRKTGASNQPQHF